Presented here are 11 T cell receptor beta chains from one specimen sequenced in a study of CD8 T cells in Susac syndrome. RNA was extracted with the RNeasy kit, and a quantity of 0.5 to 1 ug was reverse transcribed using random hexamers. TCRdb re-derived calls from the immunoSEQ multiplex PCR reads in MiXCR, one entry per CDR3 protein. The data contain 170,000 or so distinct CDR3 sequences, 80% to 95% of them singletons. Sequencing was done on a sample of CD4+ T cells from PBMCs. The receptor set was obtained from a human donor with multiple sclerosis.

CDR3 residues: CASSRGGTADQPQHF. CDR3 bases: TGCGCCAGCAGCAGGGGCGGGACAGCTGATCAGCCCCAGCATTTT. V and J are TRBV4-1 and TRBJ1-5; 7 nucleotides align to TRBD1. The CDR3 has 15 residues. The germline gives CDR1 MGHRA, CDR2 YSYEKL. Unmatched junction bases numbered 9, after V lost 5 bases and J lost 5 bases.

The chain uses TRBV12-3 or TRBV12-4 and TRBJ2-5; 14 nucleotides line up with TRBD2. This CDR3 has 17 amino acids. Unmatched junction bases numbered 16, after V lost 7 bases and J lost 9 bases. CDR3 sequence: CASTEGLAGAPRAAQYF. The CDR3 region has the DNA TGTGCCAGCACCGAGGGACTAGCGGGGGCACCCAGGGCGGCCCAGTACTTC.

The chain carries TRBV18 and TRBJ1-2, with D uncertain. Per the germline V gene, CDR1 is KGHSH and CDR2 is LQKENI. The CDR3 totals 14 residues. The ends were cut back, 3 bases at V and 0 bases at J, with 8 bases in the middle. CDR3 protein: CASSPQDPNYGYTF. For the CDR3, the DNA is TGTGCCAGCTCACCTCAAGATCCTAACTATGGCTACACCTTC.

The chain joins TRBV11-2 to TRBJ1-2; D is undetermined. The CDR3 length is 15 residues. Germline V lookup: CDR1 SGHAT, CDR2 FQNNGV. The V end was cut by 2 bases, the J end by 2 bases, with 12 bases between. The CDR3 coding sequence is TGTGCCAGCAGCTTACAGGCAGCCTCGAACTATGGCTACACCTTC. Its protein is CASSLQAASNYGYTF.

J is TRBJ2-7 and V is TRBV5-1, with TRBD1 matching 9 bases. CDR1 is SGHRS and CDR2 is YFSETQ in the germline V gene. Trimming cost V 5 bases and J 7 bases; bases outside gene matches: 13. This CDR3 region has 15 residues. The CDR3: CASSPLRDRVREQYF. CDR3 nucleotides: TGCGCCAGCAGTCCACTCCGGGACAGGGTGAGGGAGCAGTACTTC.

This clonotype has a single count. The V gene is TRBV27, the J gene TRBJ1-1, with 7 bases aligning to TRBD1. Germline CDR1 reads MNHEY; CDR2 reads SMNVEV (reference sequence). Trimming cost V 2 bases and J 8 bases; bases outside gene matches: 5. The CDR3 totals 13 residues. For the CDR3, the DNA is TGTGCCAGCAGTTTACAGGACAGGCAAGAAGCTTTCTTT. This codes for CASSLQDRQEAFF.

This rearrangement joins TRBV12-3 or TRBV12-4 to TRBJ1-6, with TRBD1 identical over 8 bases. The CDR3 length is 14 residues. The V segment lost 5 bases and the J segment 6 bases; nucleotides outside the gene matches: 3. DNA of the CDR3: TGTGCCAGCAGTCGGACAGGGATTAATTCACCCCTCCACTTT. This encodes CASSRTGINSPLHF.

The chain couples TRBV2 to TRBJ2-5; 9 nucleotides align to TRBD2. Germline CDR1 reads SNHLY; CDR2 reads FYNNEI. Trimming took 6 bases from V and 5 from J; bases not matched to a gene: 13. CDR3 size: 16 residues. For the CDR3, the DNA is TGTGCCAGCAGGATCCATAGCGGGAGCCCCCCCGAGACCCAGTACTTC. It encodes CASRIHSGSPPETQYF. Filled out from reference TRBV2 and TRBJ2-5, the complete variable domain reads EPEVTQTPSHQVTQMGQEVILRCVPISNHLYFYWYRQILGQKVEFLVSFYNNEISEKSEIFDDQFSVERPDGSNFTLKIRSTKLEDSAMYFCASRIHSGSPPETQYFGPGTRLLVL.

This sequence joins TRBV13 and TRBJ2-3; 14 nucleotides line up with TRBD2. CDR1 and CDR2 from the germline V gene are PRHDT and FYEKMQ (reference sequence). J gave up 7 bases and V 5 bases, and 5 bases lay outside the gene matches. The CDR3 consists of 15 residues. The CDR3 DNA sequence: TGTGCCAGCAGCCGAGGGACTAGCGGGGGCAATACGCAGTATTTT. Translation: CASSRGTSGGNTQYF. The full variable domain, completed using reference TRBV13 and TRBJ2-3, is AAGVIQSPRHLIKEKRETATLKCYPIPRHDTVYWYQQGPGQDPQFLISFYEKMQSDKGSIPDRFSAQQFSDYHSELNMSSLELGDSALYFCASSRGTSGGNTQYFGPGTRLTVL.

This chain links TRBV12-3 or TRBV12-4 with TRBJ2-2; 8 positions match TRBD1. The CDR3 contains 14 residues. Trimming removed 6 bases from V and 6 bases from J; junction bases left unmatched: 6. The CDR3, as DNA: TGTGCCAGCAGAGTGGACAGGGTCGCCGGGGAGCTGTTTTTT. Protein sequence: CASRVDRVAGELFF.

The chain couples TRBV18 to TRBJ2-2; tentatively, D is TRBD1 (5 bases). V lost 2 bases and J lost 2, with 9 bases in between. Germline V lookup: CDR1 KGHSH, CDR2 LQKENI. The CDR3 totals 15 residues. CDR3 amino acids: CASSPLTANTGELFF. The CDR3 DNA follows: TGTGCCAGCTCACCATTGACAGCCAACACCGGGGAGCTGTTTTTT.